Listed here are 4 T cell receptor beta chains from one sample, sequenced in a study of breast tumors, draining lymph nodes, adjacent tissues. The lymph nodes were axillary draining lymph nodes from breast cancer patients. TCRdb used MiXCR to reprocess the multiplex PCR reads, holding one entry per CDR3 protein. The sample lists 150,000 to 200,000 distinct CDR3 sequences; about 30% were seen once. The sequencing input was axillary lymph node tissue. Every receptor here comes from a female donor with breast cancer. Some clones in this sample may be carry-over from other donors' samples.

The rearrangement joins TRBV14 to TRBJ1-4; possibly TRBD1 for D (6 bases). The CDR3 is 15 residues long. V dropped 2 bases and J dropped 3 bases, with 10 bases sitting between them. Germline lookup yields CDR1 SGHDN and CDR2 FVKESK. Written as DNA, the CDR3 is TGTGCCAGCAGCCAAAGCACAGGGCCTAATGAAAAACTGTTTTTT. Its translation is CASSQSTGPNEKLFF.

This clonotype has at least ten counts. The CDR3 loop reads CASSGNGRSSDEQYF. CDR3 nucleotide sequence: TGTGCCAGCAGTGGGAACGGGAGATCAAGCGACGAGCAGTACTTC. V gene TRBV6-1 combines with J gene TRBJ2-7, with TRBD2 as a possible D gene (6 bases). CDR3 length equals 15 residues. V was shortened by 4 bases and J by 5 bases, with 18 bases between the two germline ends. CDR1 is MNHNS and CDR2 is SASEGT in the germline V gene.

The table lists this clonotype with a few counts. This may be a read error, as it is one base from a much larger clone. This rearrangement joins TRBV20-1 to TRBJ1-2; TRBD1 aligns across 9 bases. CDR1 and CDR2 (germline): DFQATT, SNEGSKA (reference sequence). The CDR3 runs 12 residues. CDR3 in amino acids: CSPRDRDYGSTF. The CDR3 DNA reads TGCAGTCCCAGGGACAGGGACTATGGCTCCACCTTC.

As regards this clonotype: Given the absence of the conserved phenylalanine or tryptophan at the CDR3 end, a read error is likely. CDR3 sequence (DNA): TGTGCCAGTAGTATAGGGGCGGGACAGGTAGACAATGAGCAGTTCTCC. This translates into CASSIGAGQVDNEQFS. The chain has TRBV19 and TRBJ2-1, with 8 positions matching TRBD1. Germline lookup yields CDR1 LNHDA and CDR2 SQIVND (reference sequence). This CDR3 has 16 amino acids. The J segment lost 5 bases and the V segment lost 1 base, leaving 7 bases of the junction unmatched.